This T cell receptor beta chain derives from a study of identifying expanded T cells in peripheral blood. V was pared by 4 bases and J by 6 bases, with 12 bases between. CDR3 length equals 12 residues. Germline V lookup: CDR1 SQVTM, CDR2 ANQGSEA. Method: immunoSEQ multiplex PCR; TCRdb's copy keeps in-frame clones and lacks some. Here the sample spans about 83,000 clones, around 91% being singletons. The V call is TRBV29-1, the J call TRBJ1-2, with unresolved D. This receptor was identified in a person aged 18 to 75 in good health. Sequenced input: blood. CDR3 loop: CSVVRGVHGYTF. In DNA, the CDR3 is TGCAGCGTTGTCCGGGGAGTACATGGCTACACCTTC.